These T cell receptor beta chains were read from a single sample in a study of beta chain features in type 1 diabetes. Libraries were prepared by immunoSEQ multiplex PCR; TCRdb keeps only in-frame clonotypes and omits some of them. Among 240,000 or so clones, around 65% were seen once, and the ten largest hold around 0.05%. Material for sequencing was naive CD4+ T cells from blood. These receptors were collected from a man aged 30-40 years in good health. The CDR3 runs from the conserved cysteine through the conserved F or W. D genes are given only for firm matches. Expanded clones are given a class, and other clones once, few, many or no size at all.

d_call | j_call | v_call | clone_size | cdr3_nt | cdr3_aa
TRBD2 | TRBJ2-3 | TRBV29-1 | NA | TGCAGCGTTGATTCGAAGCGGGGGCACACAGATACGCAGTATTTT | CSVDSKRGHTDTQYF
NA | TRBJ1-2 | TRBV29-1 | few | TGCAGCGTTGAACGGCTGGGTGGCTACACCTTC | CSVERLGGYTF
NA | TRBJ2-2 | TRBV7-9 | NA | TGTGCCAGCAGCGCACAGGGTACCGGGGAGCTGTTTTTT | CASSAQGTGELFF
NA | TRBJ2-7 | TRBV29-1 | few | TGCAGCGTTGGGACCCTGTGGTACGAGCAGTACTTC | CSVGTLWYEQYF
TRBD2 | TRBJ2-7 | TRBV30 | few | TGTGCCTGGAGTGCTCTAGCGGGCTACGAGCAGTACTTC | CAWSALAGYEQYF
NA | TRBJ1-4 | TRBV29-1 | NA | TGCAGCGTTAGGGGTTTGTCTAATGAAAAACTGTTTTTT | CSVRGLSNEKLFF
NA | TRBJ1-2 | TRBV16 | NA | TGTGCCAGCAGCCAATCGGCGCCTCTAGGTGGCTATGGCTACACCTTC | CASSQSAPLGGYGYTF
NA | TRBJ2-5 | TRBV7-2 | NA | TGTGCCAGCAGCTCCTCGGACTATGAAGTGACCCAGTACTTC | CASSSSDYEVTQYF
NA | TRBJ2-3 | TRBV6-1 | NA | TGTGCCAGCAGTGAGGGTAGTAGGACAGATACGCAGTATTTT | CASSEGSRTDTQYF
NA | TRBJ2-3 | TRBV7-9 | NA | TGTGCCAGCAGCTTATCGACAGATACGCAGTATTTT | CASSLSTDTQYF
NA | TRBJ2-2 | TRBV2 | NA | TGTGCCAGCAGTACGTCTGGCGTGGAGCTGTTTTTT | CASSTSGVELFF
TRBD2 | TRBJ2-1 | TRBV29-1 | NA | TGCAGCGTTGAACGGCGGGAGGAATGGACCAATGAGCAGTTCTTC | CSVERREEWTNEQFF
TRBD2 | TRBJ2-5 | TRBV25-1 | NA | TGTGCCAGCCGCCCTTGGGGGGGGACCCAGTACTTC | CASRPWGGTQYF
NA | TRBJ2-1 | TRBV30 | NA | TGTGCCTGGAAGGCAGGGGGGTCGGGTGAGCAGTTCTTC | CAWKAGGSGEQFF
NA | TRBJ2-7 | TRBV10-3 | NA | TGTGCCATCAGCCGGACAGACCCCTACGAGCAGTACTTC | CAISRTDPYEQYF
NA | TRBJ2-4 | TRBV30 | NA | TGTGCCTGGCATAACCCAAAACTACGAGCCAAAAACATTCAGTACTTC | CAWHNPKLRAKNIQYF
NA | TRBJ2-3 | TRBV10-3 | few | TGTGCCATGGGGACTAGCACAGATACGCAGTATTTT | CAMGTSTDTQYF
TRBD2 | TRBJ2-1 | TRBV5-1 | NA | TGCGCCAGCAGCTTGGGGGCTAGCGGGAGCAATGAGCAGTTCTTC | CASSLGASGSNEQFF
NA | TRBJ1-1 | TRBV30 | NA | TGTGCCTGGAGTTCGACAGAATTCACTGAAGCTTTCTTT | CAWSSTEFTEAFF
NA | TRBJ2-5 | TRBV7-2 | NA | TGTGCCAGCAGCTTTTTGCTCCAAGAGACCCAGTACTTC | CASSFLLQETQYF
TRBD1 | TRBJ1-1 | TRBV15 | NA | TGTGCCACCAGCAGAGAACCGGGACAGGGGCGCGGTGCTTTCTTT | CATSREPGQGRGAFF
TRBD2 | TRBJ2-1 | TRBV28 | NA | TGTGCCAGCACCCTCCTGGGACTAGCGGGAGAAGAGCAGTTCTTC | CASTLLGLAGEEQFF
TRBD1 | TRBJ1-1 | TRBV29-1 | few | TGCAGCGTCTCTAACAGGGGGCGCGGCACTGAAGCTTTCTTT | CSVSNRGRGTEAFF
NA | TRBJ2-7 | TRBV30 | NA | TGTGCCTGGAGCGCCCCCTACGAGCAGTACTTC | CAWSAPYEQYF
TRBD2 | TRBJ2-1 | TRBV29-1 | NA | TGCAGCGTTGGGACTAGCGGGGATGAGCAGTTCTTC | CSVGTSGDEQFF
NA | TRBJ2-5 | TRBV7-9 | NA | TGTGCCAGCAGCTTAGACGGCAGGCCAGGGGTGCAGGAGACCCAGTACTTC | CASSLDGRPGVQETQYF
NA | TRBJ2-7 | TRBV6-6 | NA | TGTGCCAGCAGGACAGGCGAGGGGGAGCAGTACTTC | CASRTGEGEQYF
NA | TRBJ2-7 | TRBV25-1 | NA | TGTGCCAGCAGTGAATCGATCGTTCTGGCTGGCGAGCAGTACTTC | CASSESIVLAGEQYF
TRBD1 | TRBJ2-7 | TRBV4-3 | NA | TGCGCCAGCAGCCAAGCTCCTGGACAGGGAACCTACGAGCAGTACTTC | CASSQAPGQGTYEQYF
NA | TRBJ2-1 | TRBV12-5 | few | TGTGCTAGTGGCCCACCCGGGGACTACAATGAGCAGTTCTTC | CASGPPGDYNEQFF
NA | TRBJ2-5 | TRBV7-2 | NA | TGTGCCAGCAGCTTAGGTCTCAGGGAGACCCAGTACTTC | CASSLGLRETQYF
TRBD1 | TRBJ2-3 | TRBV2 | NA | TGTGCCAGCAGGGCTACCGGGACAGGGGCCACAGATACGCAGTATTTT | CASRATGTGATDTQYF
NA | TRBJ1-5 | TRBV30 | NA | TGTGCCTGGAGCAAGGACAGAGGAAGCCAGCCCCAGCATTTT | CAWSKDRGSQPQHF
TRBD2 | TRBJ2-1 | TRBV29-1 | NA | TGCAGCGTTGGGGCTAGCGGGAGCTTGGTCTACAATGAGCAGTTCTTC | CSVGASGSLVYNEQFF
NA | TRBJ1-4 | TRBV5-1 | NA | TGCGCCAGCAGCTCCATGACCGCAACTAATGAAAAACTGTTTTTT | CASSSMTATNEKLFF
NA | TRBJ2-3 | TRBV29-1 | NA | TGCAGCGTTGTCCCCAGCACAGATACGCAGTATTTT | CSVVPSTDTQYF
NA | TRBJ2-5 | TRBV14 | NA | TGTGCCAGCAGCCAAGAGTCGAGACTAAGGGGCGAGACCCAGTACTTC | CASSQESRLRGETQYF
TRBD1 | TRBJ2-2 | TRBV29-1 | NA | TGCAGCGCCGGACAGGGGGCCCGGGGGGAGCTGTTTTTT | CSAGQGARGELFF
NA | TRBJ2-1 | TRBV9 | NA | TGTGCCAGCAGCGTAGCCCTCTACAATGAGCAGTTCTTC | CASSVALYNEQFF
NA | TRBJ1-1 | TRBV30 | NA | TGTGCCTGGTGGCCCTTGCTTATCACGAACACTGAAGCTTTCTTT | CAWWPLLITNTEAFF
NA | TRBJ2-1 | TRBV7-2 | NA | TGTGCCAGCAGCTTGGACAGTTACAATGAGCAGTTCTTC | CASSLDSYNEQFF
NA | TRBJ2-5 | TRBV5-6 | NA | TGTGCCAGCAGGTTGACGGGGATGGAGACCCAGTACTTC | CASRLTGMETQYF
TRBD2 | TRBJ2-4 | TRBV30 | few | TGTGCCTGGACGTCTAGCGGGGACAAAAACATTCAGTACTTC | CAWTSSGDKNIQYF
NA | TRBJ1-2 | TRBV7-9 | few | TGTGCCAGCAGCTTAGAGACCGATCGGGATGGCTACACCTTC | CASSLETDRDGYTF
NA | TRBJ1-5 | TRBV25-1 | once | TGTGCCAGCAGTGAGTTCGGGGACAATCAGCCCCAGCATTTT | CASSEFGDNQPQHF
NA | TRBJ2-3 | TRBV21-1 | NA | TGTGCCAGCAGCACCCCGGGCGAGAGCGTTAGCACAGATACGCAGTATTTT | CASSTPGESVSTDTQYF
NA | TRBJ2-4 | TRBV28 | NA | TGTGCCAGCCGCGACGTACCAGGAAACATTCAGTACTTC | CASRDVPGNIQYF